This T cell receptor (beta chain) is from a study of Ad26.COV2.S vaccination and SARS-CoV-2 variants (dated by TCRdb to the early 2020s). As for the study more broadly: Donors in the vaccine arm were drawn from COV1001, a phase I-IIa trial of Ad26.COV2.S in healthy adults that was multicentre, randomized, double-blind and placebo-controlled. A total of approximately 32 samples were included in the TCR-sequenced set, comprising around 19 Ad26.COV2.S vaccine recipients, 5 placebo recipients and 8 SARS-CoV-2 convalescent individuals. Ad26.COV2.S was administered intramuscularly at a dose of 5x10^10 or 1x10^11 viral particles, either as one shot or as two shots given 56 days apart. Blinding of investigators to trial group allocation was maintained during experiments and outcome assessment. TCRbeta repertoire sequencing served as the tool for gauging how specific and how broad the SARS-CoV-2-reactive T cell receptors were following Ad26.COV2.S vaccination. Trial participants were randomized into five groups of five, in which low-dose or high-dose Ad26.COV2.S was given once or twice, or placebo was given on both occasions. What the work shows at the level of the full study, not this receptor alone: Comparable non-spike TCR breadth was observed between vaccine and placebo recipients, consistent with only spike being contained in the vaccine. Spike-specific TCR breadth was higher in Ad26.COV2.S recipients than in placebo recipients (P = 0.0014). The authors noted that total T cell responses may have been underestimated by the TCR breadth and depth analyses. Substantial breadth of spike-specific CD8+ and CD4+ T cell responses was reported after vaccination. The study lacked the statistical power to compare responses across vaccine doses or regimens.

The immunoSEQ Assay was used to sequence TCRbeta CDR3 regions. After extraction, genomic DNA underwent amplification by bias-controlled multiplex PCR, followed by high-throughput sequencing. In the paper's pipeline: To quantify the absolute abundance of every unique TCRbeta CDR3 region, sequences were collapsed and filtered. T cell fraction was estimated by normalizing TCRbeta template counts to usable DNA, with usable DNA measured through amplification of reference genes found in all nucleated cells. Repertoire TCRs were annotated as SARS-CoV-2-specific when V gene, CDR3 amino acid sequence and J gene were exactly matched to a known reactive TCR set. The reference SARS-CoV-2 TCR set was derived from MIRA and filtered for enrichment in COVID-19-positive ImmuneCODE repertoires, a step that removed public or cross-reactive TCRs. Using the MIRA antigens, annotated TCRs were further analysed by specific ORF or by position within an ORF. Depth was the summed frequency of annotated unique rearrangements, while breadth was defined as annotated unique rearrangements over total unique productive rearrangements. Two-sided Wilcoxon rank-sum tests were applied when comparing TCR breadth between groups. The table comes from immuneACCESS by way of TCRdb, which keeps in-frame sequences with V and J called. Part of the clones is missing from these tables; in studies checked, under half for an unresolved V gene and the rest for unknown reasons. The V and J calls and clone size are taken from that table; D and trimming were inferred from the DNA. The sample table lists over 300,000 clones, approximately 83% of them with a count of one. Clones ranked in the top ten supply just under 7.5% of the sample.

The germline V and J ends show losses of 3 bases and 6 bases respectively, and no gene match explains 4 bases of the junction. CDR1 and CDR2, per the germline V gene (reference sequence), are LNHDA and SQIVND. The CDR3, cysteine through phenylalanine, is 16 amino acids long. The sequence is cut down to CDR3 DNA, 48 bases in frame from base 1. The sample's treatment or condition label, in plain terms: around 19 received Ad26.COV2.S at low or high dose, single or two shots; about 5 received placebo; per-sample allocation not given. For vaccine and placebo recipients, the sequenced repertoires came from samples collected on day 63 after the first injection. Cohort 1b enrolled about two dozen adults aged 18-55 years at a single site in Boston, USA, between 29 July and 7 August 2020. Ad26.COV2.S was a replication-incompetent adenovirus type 26 vector expressing a prefusion-stabilized SARS-CoV-2 spike protein from the original Wuhan strain.

Concerning this clone itself: This receptor's antigen is unknown. Per-base quality was not reported, and no clone a single base away is much larger than it.

Sequenced material: peripheral blood, taken in a trial of Ad26.COV2.S vaccine versus placebo. The sequence is built from TRBV19 and TRBJ2-3; 15 central bases correspond to TRBD2. This clonotype was sampled from a person between 18 and 59 years old who received the Ad26.COV2.S COVID-19 vaccine or a placebo. The DNA reads TGTGCCAGTAGTATGGGACTAGCGGGAGGACAGGATACGCAGTATTTT. This gives the protein CASSMGLAGGQDTQYF.